A single sample is the source of the 8 T cell receptor beta chains below, sequenced in a study of control samples from healthy donors and cancer patients. Profiling relied on immunoSEQ multiplex PCR, and the TCRdb table lists in-frame clones only, not all of them. The sample records some 73,000 clones, 94% being singletons. The sample consisted of blood. Source of these receptors: a woman between 35 and 50 years old in good health.

The chain joins TRBV6-1 to TRBJ2-1; 7 bases agree with TRBD2. This CDR3 is 15 amino acids long. Germline loops: CDR1 MNHNS, CDR2 SASEGT. V lost 2 bases to trimming and J lost 0 bases; unmatched junction nucleotides: 1. CDR3 amino acids: CASSELAGSYNEQFF. The CDR3 region has the DNA TGTGCCAGCAGTGAATTAGCGGGCTCCTACAATGAGCAGTTCTTC.

This chain links TRBV11-2 with TRBJ2-2, with D uncertain. Germline V lookup: CDR1 SGHAT, CDR2 FQNNGV. The V end was cut by 5 bases, the J end by 6 bases, with 7 bases between. The CDR3 consists of 12 residues. CDR3 nucleotides: TGTGCCAGCAGCCTAATCTCCGGGGAGCTGTTTTTT. It yields the protein CASSLISGELFF.

The chain joins TRBV9 to TRBJ1-2, with 7 bases identical to TRBD1. The CDR3 is 15 residues long. From germline, CDR1 is SGDLS and CDR2 YYNGEE. The J segment lost 0 bases and the V segment lost 6 bases, leaving 8 bases of the junction unmatched. CDR3 DNA: TGTGCCAGCACCCCCCCCGGGACAGCTAACTATGGCTACACCTTC. It encodes CASTPPGTANYGYTF.

The chain carries TRBV12-3 or TRBV12-4 and TRBJ1-1; D call uncertain. Trimming removed 5 bases from V and 4 bases from J, with 8 bases in between. CDR3 length: 12 residues. CDR3: CASSRRTTEAFF. The CDR3 nucleotides read TGTGCCAGCAGTCGACGGACCACTGAAGCTTTCTTT.

V is TRBV7-8 and J is TRBJ2-5; TRBD2 matches 9 bases. Germline V CDR1 and CDR2: SGHVS, FQNEAQ. The J segment lost 5 bases and the V segment lost 6 bases, leaving 13 bases of the junction unmatched. This CDR3 has 16 amino acids. Here the CDR3 reads CASSIPLREGMETQYF. The CDR3, as DNA: TGTGCCAGCAGTATACCCCTGCGGGAGGGCATGGAGACCCAGTACTTC.

The chain has TRBV7-6 and TRBJ2-1; 10 nucleotides line up with TRBD2. The CDR3 extends over 16 amino acids. The germline V gene encodes CDR1 SGHVS and CDR2 FNYEAQ. The trim removed 5 bases at V and 0 bases at J, leaving 4 bases unmatched. Written as DNA, the CDR3 is TGTGCCAGCAGCCGTAGCGGGGGGAGCTCCTACAATGAGCAGTTCTTC. It codes for CASSRSGGSSYNEQFF.

J is TRBJ1-5 and V is TRBV7-9; D is possibly TRBD1 (5 bases). There are 15 residues in the CDR3. The V and J ends lost 5 bases and 7 bases respectively, with 18 bases between them. Germline V gene data show CDR1 as SEHNR and CDR2 as FQNEAQ (reference sequence). For the CDR3, the DNA is TGTGCCAGCAGCCCTAGAGGGGCAGAAGGACAGCCCCAGCATTTT. Its protein is CASSPRGAEGQPQHF.

The chain carries TRBV3-1 (or the pseudogene TRBV3-2) and TRBJ2-3, with D possibly being TRBD1 or TRBD2 (5 bases each). Germline V gene sequence: CDR1 LGHDT, CDR2 YNNKEL (reference sequence). The CDR3 is made up of 15 amino acids. V shed 0 bases and J shed 7 bases, with 14 bases lying between them. In nucleotides, the CDR3 is TGTGCCAGCAGCCAAGATTGGCCAGGGACGCATACGCAGTATTTT. This sequence encodes CASSQDWPGTHTQYF.